These T cell receptor beta chains were read from a single sample in a study of cytomegalovirus exposure and HLA in healthy donors. Sequencing used immunoSEQ multiplex PCR; TCRdb keeps in-frame clones, though not all of them. The data contain 130,000 to 150,000 clones, roughly 79% of them seen just once; the ten biggest clones take up roughly 9.9%. Sequencing was done on a sample of PBMCs. These receptors were obtained from a woman in her sixties in good health and CMV-seropositive. Each CDR3 is given without its conserved first and last residue. D genes are given only for firm matches.

D: .
J: TRBJ2-1
V: TRBV7-9
CDR3: ASSHQRLGNEQF

D: TRBD2
J: TRBJ2-1
V: TRBV9
CDR3: ASSPQAGGYNEQF

D: TRBD1
J: TRBJ1-5
V: TRBV30
CDR3: ASTGAGNQPQH

D: .
J: TRBJ2-2
V: TRBV19
CDR3: ASSIPRQNTGELF

D: TRBD2
J: TRBJ2-5
V: TRBV30
CDR3: AWSPGLAGGLQETQY

D: TRBD2
J: TRBJ2-7
V: TRBV2
CDR3: ASSPDLAEMSYEQY

D: .
J: TRBJ2-3
V: TRBV10-2
CDR3: ASRQFSSADTQY

D: .
J: TRBJ1-4
V: TRBV20-1
CDR3: SASSNEKLF

D: .
J: TRBJ1-2
V: TRBV29-1
CDR3: SHRETYGYT

D: TRBD2
J: TRBJ2-2
V: TRBV6-4
CDR3: ATKRETNTGELF

D: .
J: TRBJ2-3
V: TRBV27
CDR3: ASSPYTPDTQY

D: TRBD1
J: TRBJ2-3
V: TRBV5-1
CDR3: ASSLRTGSTDTQY

D: .
J: TRBJ1-5
V: TRBV6-1
CDR3: ASSFPRDTNQPQH

D: TRBD2
J: TRBJ2-7
V: TRBV7-2
CDR3: ASSLVFRGLVEQY

D: .
J: TRBJ2-7
V: TRBV21-1
CDR3: ASSKALTSGIPSYEQY

D: .
J: TRBJ1-5
V: TRBV7-9
CDR3: ASSEGTDQPQH

D: .
J: TRBJ2-7
V: TRBV15
CDR3: ATSIDTYEQY

D: TRBD2
J: TRBJ2-1
V: TRBV11-3
CDR3: ASSGEGYNEQF

D: .
J: TRBJ2-4
V: TRBV28
CDR3: ASMESGSSIAKNIQY

D: .
J: TRBJ2-1
V: TRBV7-2
CDR3: ASSFGGSSYNEQF

D: TRBD1
J: TRBJ2-7
V: TRBV28
CDR3: ASSARDRSSYEQY

D: .
J: TRBJ1-2
V: TRBV28
CDR3: ASRPTGWANYGYT

D: .
J: TRBJ1-5
V: TRBV6-5
CDR3: ASSEQESNQPQH

D: TRBD1
J: TRBJ1-5
V: TRBV4-3
CDR3: ASSQGQGDQPQH

D: .
J: TRBJ1-2
V: TRBV7-6
CDR3: ASNSKNEQVSPGYGYT

D: .
J: TRBJ2-1
V: TRBV27
CDR3: ASSTQGEDNEQF

D: .
J: TRBJ1-2
V: TRBV28
CDR3: ASSFPLGLLYGYT

D: TRBD2
J: TRBJ2-5
V: TRBV28
CDR3: ATAALAQETQY

D: .
J: TRBJ2-3
V: TRBV7-6
CDR3: ASSRGPSSTDTQY

D: TRBD1
J: TRBJ1-4
V: TRBV5-1
CDR3: ASSWNPGTASEKLF

D: .
J: TRBJ1-3
V: TRBV19
CDR3: ASSPAGSGNTIY

D: TRBD1
J: TRBJ1-2
V: TRBV30
CDR3: ACTGTGVGGYT

D: TRBD1
J: TRBJ2-5
V: TRBV18
CDR3: ASSRAGTGFQETQY

D: TRBD2
J: TRBJ2-1
V: TRBV4-1
CDR3: ASSHRLAGGPSSYNEQF

D: TRBD1
J: TRBJ2-7
V: TRBV28
CDR3: ASSPGTGSYEQY

D: .
J: TRBJ2-2
V: TRBV30
CDR3: AFPRGIPSGELF

D: TRBD2
J: TRBJ2-1
V: TRBV30
CDR3: AWSVAGRVDNEQF

D: TRBD1
J: TRBJ2-3
V: TRBV2
CDR3: ASRTGRGTDTQY

D: TRBD2
J: TRBJ2-3
V: TRBV5-1
CDR3: ASSPRASGDITDTQY

D: TRBD1
J: TRBJ1-1
V: TRBV13
CDR3: ASSFQQGGATEAF

D: TRBD1
J: TRBJ2-2
V: TRBV7-3
CDR3: ASSLIPGGGAGELF

D: .
J: TRBJ1-2
V: TRBV5-4
CDR3: ASNLGGVANYGYT

D: TRBD1
J: TRBJ2-7
V: TRBV28
CDR3: ASSSQGNPYEQY

D: TRBD1
J: TRBJ2-2
V: TRBV5-4
CDR3: ASSPSGQVTGELF

D: TRBD2
J: .
V: TRBV19
CDR3: ASSSGGPPDPSSYEQY

D: .
J: TRBJ2-5
V: TRBV7-6
CDR3: ASPLPRPQETQY

D: TRBD2
J: TRBJ2-7
V: TRBV7-2
CDR3: ASSLWGGTYEQY

D: .
J: TRBJ1-1
V: TRBV11-2
CDR3: ASRRAGTKNTEAF

D: .
J: TRBJ2-7
V: TRBV6-5
CDR3: ASSYFLGTTYEQY

D: .
J: TRBJ1-2
V: TRBV30
CDR3: AWTRGDINYGYT

D: .
J: TRBJ1-1
V: TRBV27
CDR3: ASSFGDPGGPHTEAF

D: .
J: TRBJ2-1
V: TRBV7-2
CDR3: ASSWVDNNEQF

D: .
J: TRBJ1-2
V: TRBV18
CDR3: ASSLQGIYGYT

D: .
J: .
V: TRBV27
CDR3: ASRRAGNHEQY

D: .
J: TRBJ1-2
V: TRBV21-1
CDR3: ASSKKGTGEQSGYT

D: TRBD2
J: TRBJ2-7
V: TRBV27
CDR3: ASSPGLAVPYEQY

D: .
J: TRBJ2-7
V: TRBV4-1
CDR3: ASSQGGRYEQY

D: .
J: TRBJ2-7
V: TRBV7-2
CDR3: ASSLAAMSSYEQY

D: .
J: TRBJ1-2
V: TRBV29-1
CDR3: SVDGHAGVNYGYT

D: TRBD2
J: TRBJ2-7
V: TRBV15
CDR3: ATRGEGLGEYEQY